The T cell receptor (beta chain) under discussion was sequenced for a study of OX40 agonist ivuxolimab in advanced cancers. Study background: Among those enrolled, mean age was roughly 55 years (range about 23 to 85) and roughly 84% were male. Findings and caveats of the study: With doses of 0.1-3.0 mg/kg, partial responders showed among the lowest clonal expansion.

CDR3 length: 16 amino acids. The V end lost 3 bases, the J end lost 1 base, and 15 bases lay between the germline ends. Looked up from germline, CDR1 is MDHEN and CDR2 is SYDVKM. About this clone itself: Its antigen remains unidentified.

The protocol was immunoSEQ multiplex PCR, while the TCRdb copy is restricted to in-frame clones and leaves out a portion. The table records some 58,000 clones, around 86% of them present only once. The TCR sequence derives from an adult with an advanced solid tumor such as melanoma, head and neck, liver or kidney cancer. This chain uses TRBV28 with TRBJ2-5, with TRBD2 as a possible D gene (5 bases). The sample here was CD4+ or CD8+ T cells sorted from blood, taken in a trial of the OX40 agonist ivuxolimab. The CDR3 region has the DNA TGTGCCAGCAGTTTCCGGACTCGAAGTCTCCAAGAGACCCAGTACTTC. Amino acid sequence: CASSFRTRSLQETQYF.